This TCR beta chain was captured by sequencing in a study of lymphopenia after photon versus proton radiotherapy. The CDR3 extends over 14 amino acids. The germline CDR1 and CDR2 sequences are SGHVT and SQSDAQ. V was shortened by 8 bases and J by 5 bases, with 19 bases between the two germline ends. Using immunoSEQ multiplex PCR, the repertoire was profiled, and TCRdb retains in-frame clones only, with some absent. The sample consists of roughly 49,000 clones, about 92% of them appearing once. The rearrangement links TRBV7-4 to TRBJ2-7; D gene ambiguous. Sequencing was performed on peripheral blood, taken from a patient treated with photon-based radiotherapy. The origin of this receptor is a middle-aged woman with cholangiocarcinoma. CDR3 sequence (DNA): TGTGCCAGCCCCCGCGGACGTTTCGCCCACGAGCAGTACTTC. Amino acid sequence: CASPRGRFAHEQYF.